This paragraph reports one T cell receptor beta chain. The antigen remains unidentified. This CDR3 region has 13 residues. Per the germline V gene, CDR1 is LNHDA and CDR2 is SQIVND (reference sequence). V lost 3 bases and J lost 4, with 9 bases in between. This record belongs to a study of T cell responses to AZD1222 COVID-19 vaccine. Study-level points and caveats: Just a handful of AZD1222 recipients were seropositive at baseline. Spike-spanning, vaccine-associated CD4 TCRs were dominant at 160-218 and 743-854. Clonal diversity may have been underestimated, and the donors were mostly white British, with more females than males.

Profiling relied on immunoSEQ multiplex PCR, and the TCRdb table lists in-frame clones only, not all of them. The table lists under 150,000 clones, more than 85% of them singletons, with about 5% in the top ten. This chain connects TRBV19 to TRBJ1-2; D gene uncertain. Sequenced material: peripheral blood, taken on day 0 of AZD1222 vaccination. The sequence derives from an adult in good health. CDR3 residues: CASSMEVRYGYTF. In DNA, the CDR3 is TGTGCCAGTAGTATGGAGGTCCGCTATGGCTACACCTTC.